A selection of T cell receptor beta chains follows, all from one sample in a study of low-dose radiotherapy and immunotherapy resistance in tumors. TCRdb independently ran MiXCR on the reads; one entry per CDR3 protein. This table holds 60,000 to 90,000 distinct CDR3 sequences, less than 40% found once. The material sequenced was PBMCs, taken before treatment. The receptors were gathered from a female donor with ovarian cancer. Each CDR3 is given with its conserved first and last residue. The D gene is left open where the match is weak. Clone sizes are given selectively: once, few, many, or a class where the clone is expanded.

v_gene	j_gene	abundance	d_gene	CDR3aa
TRBV19	TRBJ1-1	many	TRBD1	CASRGKTGRPPNTEAFF
TRBV4-2	TRBJ2-7	-	TRBD2	CASSQVGEGSYEQYF
TRBV28	TRBJ1-2	many	-	CASSFGLGNGYTF
TRBV19	TRBJ2-1	many	-	CASSQGKSYNEQFF
TRBV28	TRBJ2-3	-	-	CASSAVVGHTQYF
TRBV9	TRBJ2-1	many	-	CASSVATGYRDEQFF
TRBV29-1	TRBJ2-3	many	-	CSVGQLFTDTQYF
TRBV19	TRBJ2-7	-	TRBD2	CASSIGSSGSRSAEQYF
TRBV20-1	TRBJ1-6	many	TRBD1	CSARVGAGGDSPLHF
TRBV20-1	TRBJ1-4	many	-	CSATRSNEKLFF
TRBV28	TRBJ2-6	once	-	CASRVGPAGGANVLTF
TRBV7-9	TRBJ2-6	many	-	CASSSGRGARNVLTF
TRBV7-2	TRBJ2-5	many	-	CASSLSPRARAQYF
TRBV6-2/TRBV6-3	TRBJ2-6	many	-	CASSYSLQANVLTF
TRBV6-2/TRBV6-3	TRBJ1-6	-	-	CASSENGNSPLHF
TRBV7-2	TRBJ2-3	many	TRBD2	CASSPRLAGGADTQYF
TRBV4-1	TRBJ2-3	many	-	CASSQDLIREVVTDTQYF
TRBV7-2	TRBJ2-2	many	TRBD2	CASSLRGGSGAGELFF
TRBV2	TRBJ2-7	many	-	CASSEAGRSYF
TRBV7-3	TRBJ2-5	-	TRBD2	CASSTGLAGAGRGQETQYF
TRBV10-2	TRBJ1-3	many	-	CASRGPFSGNTIYF
TRBV4-2	TRBJ2-1	many	TRBD2	CASSQDASGSGDEQFF
TRBV25-1	TRBJ2-7	many	-	CASSEYWIFGDYEQYF
TRBV12-3/TRBV12-4	TRBJ1-5	many	-	CARQLTSVSNQPQHF
TRBV9	TRBJ2-1	many	TRBD2	CASSPGGRSYNEQFF
TRBV20-1	TRBJ2-1	many	TRBD2	CSAPLAGVSNEQFF